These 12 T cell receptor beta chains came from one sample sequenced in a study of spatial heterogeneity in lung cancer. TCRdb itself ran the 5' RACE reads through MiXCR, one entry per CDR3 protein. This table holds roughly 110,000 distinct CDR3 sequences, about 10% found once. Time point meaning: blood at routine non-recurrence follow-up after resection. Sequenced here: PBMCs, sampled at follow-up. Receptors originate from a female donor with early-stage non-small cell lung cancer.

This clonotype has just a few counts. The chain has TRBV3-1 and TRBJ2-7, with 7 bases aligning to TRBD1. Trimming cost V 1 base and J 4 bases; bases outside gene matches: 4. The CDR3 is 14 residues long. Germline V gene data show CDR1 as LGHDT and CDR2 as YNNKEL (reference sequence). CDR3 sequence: CASSQGDRGYEQYF. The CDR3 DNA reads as TGTGCCAGCAGCCAAGGGGACAGAGGATACGAGCAGTACTTC.

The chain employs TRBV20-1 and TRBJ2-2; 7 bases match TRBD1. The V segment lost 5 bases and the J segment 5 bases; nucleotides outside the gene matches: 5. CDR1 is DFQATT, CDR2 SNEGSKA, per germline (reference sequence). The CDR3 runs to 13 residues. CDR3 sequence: CSASGQTTGELFF. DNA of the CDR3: TGCAGTGCTTCGGGACAGACAACCGGGGAGCTGTTTTTT.

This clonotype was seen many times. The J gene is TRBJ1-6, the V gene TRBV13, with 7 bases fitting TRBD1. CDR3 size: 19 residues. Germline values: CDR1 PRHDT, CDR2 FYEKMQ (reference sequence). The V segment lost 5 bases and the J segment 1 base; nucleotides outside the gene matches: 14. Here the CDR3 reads CASSRREQGRRSYNSPLHF. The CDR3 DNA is TGTGCCAGCAGCCGAAGGGAACAGGGGCGCCGATCCTATAATTCACCCCTCCACTTT.

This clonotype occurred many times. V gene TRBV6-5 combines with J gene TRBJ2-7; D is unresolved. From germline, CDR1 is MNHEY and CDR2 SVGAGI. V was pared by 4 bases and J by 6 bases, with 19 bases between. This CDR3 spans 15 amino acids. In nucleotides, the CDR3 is TGTGCCAGCAGTTCGGGCAGGACGATGTTATTCGAGCAGTACTTC. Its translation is CASSSGRTMLFEQYF.

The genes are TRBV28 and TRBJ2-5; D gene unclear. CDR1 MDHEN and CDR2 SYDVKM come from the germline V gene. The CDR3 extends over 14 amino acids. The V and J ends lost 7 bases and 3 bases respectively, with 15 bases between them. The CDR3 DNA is TGTGCCAGCACCCCCTCCAGTCCGGAAGAGACCCAGTACTTC. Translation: CASTPSSPEETQYF.

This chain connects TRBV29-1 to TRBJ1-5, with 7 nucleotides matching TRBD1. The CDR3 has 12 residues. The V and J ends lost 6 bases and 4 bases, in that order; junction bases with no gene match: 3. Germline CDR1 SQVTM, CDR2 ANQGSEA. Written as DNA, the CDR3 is TGCAGCGTGGGACAGCCAAATCAGCCCCAGCATTTT. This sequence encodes CSVGQPNQPQHF.

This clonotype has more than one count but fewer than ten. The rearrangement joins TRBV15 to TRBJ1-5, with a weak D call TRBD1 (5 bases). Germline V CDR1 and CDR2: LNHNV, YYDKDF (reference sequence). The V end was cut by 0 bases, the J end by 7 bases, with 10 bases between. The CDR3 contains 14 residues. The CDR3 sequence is CATSRESQGQPQHF. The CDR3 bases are TGTGCCACCAGCAGAGAGTCGCAGGGCCAGCCCCAGCATTTT.

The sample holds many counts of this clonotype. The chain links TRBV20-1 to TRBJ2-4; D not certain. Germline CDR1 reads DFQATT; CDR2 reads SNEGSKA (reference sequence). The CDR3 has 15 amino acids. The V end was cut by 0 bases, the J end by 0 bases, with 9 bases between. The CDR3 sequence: CSARDWNLAKNIQYF. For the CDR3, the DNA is TGCAGTGCTAGAGATTGGAACCTAGCCAAAAACATTCAGTACTTC.

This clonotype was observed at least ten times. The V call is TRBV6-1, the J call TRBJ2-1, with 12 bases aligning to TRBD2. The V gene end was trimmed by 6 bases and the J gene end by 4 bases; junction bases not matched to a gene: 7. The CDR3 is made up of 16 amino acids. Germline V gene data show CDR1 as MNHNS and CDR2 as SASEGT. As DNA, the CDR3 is TGTGCCAGCAGCGCACTAGCGGGAGGCCTTTACAATGAGCAGTTCTTC. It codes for CASSALAGGLYNEQFF.

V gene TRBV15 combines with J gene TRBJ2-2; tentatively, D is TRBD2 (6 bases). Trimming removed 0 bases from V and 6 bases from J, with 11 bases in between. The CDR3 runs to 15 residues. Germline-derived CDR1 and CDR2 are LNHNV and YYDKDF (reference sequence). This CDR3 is CATSRDRGASGELFF. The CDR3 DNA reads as TGTGCCACCAGCAGAGATCGCGGGGCCTCCGGGGAGCTGTTTTTT.

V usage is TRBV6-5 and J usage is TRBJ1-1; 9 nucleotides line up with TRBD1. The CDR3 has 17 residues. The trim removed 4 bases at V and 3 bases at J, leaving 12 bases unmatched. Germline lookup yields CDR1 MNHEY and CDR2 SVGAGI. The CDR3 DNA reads TGTGCCAGCAGTTTTAGGGCCGTACAGGGGGCCTACACTGAAGCTTTCTTT. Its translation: CASSFRAVQGAYTEAFF.

The CDR3 bases are TGTGCCAGCAGCCCCGGGACAGGGGCCCCCTATAGCAATCAGCCCCAGCATTTT. This translates into CASSPGTGAPYSNQPQHF. This rearrangement joins TRBV6-6 to TRBJ1-5; 10 bases map to TRBD1. After removal of 6 bases from V and 0 bases from J, the junction contained 11 bases not matched to a gene. The CDR3 loop spans 18 amino acids. CDR1 is MNHNY and CDR2 is SVGAGI in the germline V gene (reference sequence).